This TCR beta chain is from a study of T-cell memory formation after mild COVID-19. Study summary: Across donors, TCR clusters were largely donor specific. Findings and caveats of the study: Day 15 to 85 contracting clones showed balanced CD4/CD8; day 15 to 37 expanders favored CD4+. Mainly in CM and EM were contracting CD4+ clones; CD8+ were in EMRA.

The CDR3 totals 12 residues. V was pared by 5 bases and J by 2 bases, with 8 bases between. CDR1 is SQVTM and CDR2 is ANQGSEA in the germline V gene. TCRdb re-derived calls from the 5' RACE reads in MiXCR, one entry per CDR3 protein. The sample includes a few hundred thousand distinct CDR3 sequences, 21% of them seen just once. There are a few counts of this clonotype. What it recognizes is unknown. The sequence derives from an adult woman who had mild COVID-19 (a few samples of this study predate the infection). Cell type and time point are not known. Sequencing input: PBMCs or a T cell subset sorted from them (not recorded which). This chain connects TRBV29-1 to TRBJ2-3; D remains unclear. The CDR3 sequence is CSVCEATDTQYF. In DNA form, the CDR3 reads TGCAGCGTTTGTGAGGCCACAGATACGCAGTATTTT.